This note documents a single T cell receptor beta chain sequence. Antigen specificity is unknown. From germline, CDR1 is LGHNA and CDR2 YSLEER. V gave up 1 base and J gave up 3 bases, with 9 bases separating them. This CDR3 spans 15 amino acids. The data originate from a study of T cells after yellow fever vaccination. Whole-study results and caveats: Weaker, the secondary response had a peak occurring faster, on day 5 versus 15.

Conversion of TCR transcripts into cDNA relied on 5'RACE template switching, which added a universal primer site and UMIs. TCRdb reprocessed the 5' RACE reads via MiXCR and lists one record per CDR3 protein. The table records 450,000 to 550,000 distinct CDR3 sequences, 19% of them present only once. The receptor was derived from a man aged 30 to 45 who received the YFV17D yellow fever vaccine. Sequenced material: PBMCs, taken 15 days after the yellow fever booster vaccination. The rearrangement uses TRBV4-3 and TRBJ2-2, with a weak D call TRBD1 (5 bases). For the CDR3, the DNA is TGCGCCAGCAGCCAAGGAGACAGCGACACCGGGGAGCTGTTTTTT. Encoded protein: CASSQGDSDTGELFF.